The source of this TCR beta chain is a study of neoadjuvant anti-PD-1 for oral cavity cancer. Study-level background: Patients without progression received a fourth nivolumab dose around day 43, then surgical resection on days 50-56. Study results and caveats: Non-responders to neoadjuvant nivolumab had significantly more clonal PBMC T cells than responders.

TCRdb's copy holds only in-frame clones and misses some; the assay was immunoSEQ multiplex PCR. The top ten hold over 2% of the sample, which has more than 13,000 clones, 70% to 80% seen once. This clone was counted only a few times. What it binds is not known. Patients were newly diagnosed with stage II-IVA oral cavity squamous cell carcinoma without prior systemic or radiation treatment. Trimming removed 2 bases from V and 5 bases from J; junction bases left unmatched: 9. The CDR3 contains 16 residues. In germline, CDR1 is WSHSY, CDR2 SAAADI. The V call is TRBV10-2, the J call TRBJ1-2; 9 bases match TRBD1. The specimen was PBMCs, collected before nivolumab (anti-PD-1) treatment. This sequence was found in a person between 40 and 79 years old with oral cavity squamous cell carcinoma. CDR3 DNA sequence: TGCGCCAGCAGTGAGCGGCGGACAGGGGTCGGATATGGCTACACCTTC. Protein product: CASSERRTGVGYGYTF.